The clone carrying this T cell receptor (beta chain) was seen at least ten times. The antigen is unknown. Germline V lookup: CDR1 ENHRY, CDR2 SYGVKD. CDR3 length: 14 amino acids. V was cut by 0 bases and J by 5 bases, with 9 bases left in between. These data belong to a study of Graves' ophthalmopathy and Graves' hyperthyroidism. Transcripts of RNA were the source for amplifying TCR beta CDR3 regions. First-round RT-PCR employed HTBI primers, with a second-round multiplex PCR after it. Using its own MiXCR run on the multiplex PCR reads, TCRdb lists one record per CDR3 protein. The sample lists 1 million to 1.3 million distinct CDR3 sequences, about 38% occurring once. General study findings and limits: In separating ophthalmopathy from stable hyperthyroidism, a 13-signature model achieved approximately 91% sensitivity and 81.08% specificity. Most clonotypes expanded in thyroid above 0.001 frequency were present in blood too.

The material sequenced was peripheral blood or thyroid tissue (not recorded which). V usage is TRBV10-3 and J usage is TRBJ2-3; unclear D gene. The receptor's source is an adult man with Graves' hyperthyroidism. This CDR3 reads CAISESSYKDTQYF. The CDR3 DNA reads TGTGCCATCAGTGAGTCGAGCTACAAAGATACGCAGTATTTT.